Below are 27 T cell receptor beta chains sequenced from a single sample in a study of CD8+CD57+ T cells in acquired aplastic anemia (dated by TCRdb to 2017 to 2018). Instrument used: Illumina HiSeq 2000. Genomic DNA served as template for TCR beta VDJ combination and CDR3 sequence profiling. TCRdb trimmed the raw reads at Q25, called clones with MiXCR and kept productive beta chains. Every distinct CDR3 protein forms one entry, paired with its most common genes and DNA. The table for this sample lists around 150,000 distinct CDR3 sequences; approximately 41% of them were counted only once. 8.4% of the sample lies in the top ten. Source material: sorted CD4+, CD8+, or CD8+CD57+ T cells (not recorded which) from PBMCs. The receptors were sampled from a human donor in good health, serving as a control.

The gene calls are TRBV7-9 and TRBJ1-5; D gene uncertain. CDR3 length: 13 residues. Per germline, CDR1 SEHNR and CDR2 FQNEAQ (reference sequence). Trimming removed 2 bases from V and 5 bases from J, with 7 bases in between. The chain's CDR3 is CASSLMKDQPQHF. The CDR3 region has the DNA TGTGCCAGCAGCTTAATGAAGGATCAGCCCCAGCATTTT. Variable domain in full (rest from reference TRBV7-9 and TRBJ1-5): DTGVSQNPRHKITKRGQNVTFRCDPISEHNRLYWYRQTLGQGPEFLTYFQNEAQLEKSRLLSDRFSAERPKGSFSTLEIQRTEQGDSAMYLCASSLMKDQPQHFGDGTRLSIL.

This clonotype has at least ten counts. V is TRBV6-1 and J is TRBJ1-1, with D tentatively TRBD1 (6 bases). Germline V lookup: CDR1 MNHNS, CDR2 SASEGT. V lost 6 bases to trimming and J lost 6 bases, with 17 bases between them. This CDR3 spans 14 amino acids. The CDR3: CASSKTGPVPEAFF. The CDR3 region has the DNA TGTGCCAGCAGCAAGACAGGTCCGGTTCCTGAAGCTTTCTTT.

This clonotype came up many times. This chain links TRBV5-4 with TRBJ2-3; 10 bases align to TRBD2. The germline gives CDR1 SGHNT, CDR2 YYREEE (reference sequence). The CDR3 sequence is 17 residues long. The J segment lost 0 bases and the V segment lost 0 bases, leaving 4 bases of the junction unmatched. As DNA, the CDR3 is TGTGCCAGCAGCTTGGCAACTAGCGGGACTAGCACAGATACGCAGTATTTT. It codes for CASSLATSGTSTDTQYF. Full variable domain (outside the CDR3, taken from reference TRBV5-4 and TRBJ2-3): ETGVTQSPTHLIKTRGQQVTLRCSSQSGHNTVSWYQQALGQGPQFIFQYYREEENGRGNFPPRFSGLQFPNYSSELNVNALELDDSALYLCASSLATSGTSTDTQYFGPGTRLTVL.

The rearrangement joins TRBV29-1 to TRBJ1-1; unclear D gene. Germline V gives CDR1 SQVTM, CDR2 ANQGSEA. The CDR3 spans 12 residues. V lost 6 bases and J 2 bases, leaving 10 bases between the germline ends. This CDR3 is CSVRTVNTEAFF. The DNA of the CDR3 is TGCAGCGTGAGGACGGTTAACACTGAAGCTTTCTTT.

The chain carries TRBV27 and TRBJ1-5, with D uncertain. Germline CDR1 is MNHEY and CDR2 is SMNVEV (reference sequence). The V and J ends lost 6 bases and 0 bases respectively, with 12 bases between them. This CDR3 spans 15 amino acids. Written as DNA, the CDR3 is TGTGCCAGCAGCCCGACCTCTTATAGCAATCAGCCCCAGCATTTT. Protein product: CASSPTSYSNQPQHF.

The J gene is TRBJ1-5, the V gene TRBV24-1; no reliable D call. The germline CDR1 and CDR2 sequences are KGHDR and SFDVKD. V was trimmed by 4 bases and J by 6 bases, leaving 12 bases between them. The CDR3 has 14 amino acids. CDR3 in amino acids: CATSEQEVTQPQHF. CDR3 sequence (DNA): TGTGCCACCAGTGAACAAGAGGTCACTCAGCCCCAGCATTTT.

The J gene is TRBJ2-7, the V gene TRBV10-3, with TRBD2 as a possible D gene (6 bases). The CDR3 extends over 12 amino acids. Trimming shortened V by 3 bases and J by 4 bases, and 7 bases separated the two germline ends. The germline gives CDR1 ENHRY, CDR2 SYGVKD. The CDR3 region has the DNA TGTGCCATCAGTGACCTAGCGTACGAGCAGTACTTC. Its protein is CAISDLAYEQYF.

This clonotype was recorded many times. DNA of the CDR3: TGTGCCAGCAGCTTTCAAAGAAGCGGGGGGAGCGATGAGCAGTTCTTC. It specifies CASSFQRSGGSDEQFF. The chain joins TRBV7-9 to TRBJ2-1; TRBD2 matches at 9 bases. Trimming at V came to 3 bases and at J to 8 bases, leaving 11 bases not matched to a gene. Germline V CDR1 and CDR2: SEHNR, FQNEAQ (reference sequence). The CDR3 loop spans 16 amino acids.

To note about this clonotype: A much larger clone lies a single base off, so this may be a read error. The chain couples TRBV5-4 to TRBJ1-1; D perhaps matches TRBD1 (6 bases). Trimming shortened V by 10 bases and J by 1 base, and 20 bases separated the two germline ends. The germline gives CDR1 SGHNT, CDR2 YYREEE (reference sequence). CDR3 size: 15 residues. CDR3 amino acids: CAGRQMGAENTEAFF. The CDR3 nucleotides read TGTGCCGGCCGACAGATGGGGGCAGAGAACACTGAAGCTTTCTTT.

This clonotype was counted ten times or more. The chain is built from TRBV9 and TRBJ1-1; 7 bases match TRBD1. CDR3 size: 15 residues. With V trimmed by 4 bases and J by 1 base, 7 bases remained unmatched. Germline V gene data show CDR1 as SGDLS and CDR2 as YYNGEE. The CDR3 nucleotides are TGTGCCAGCAGCTCCCCGGGACAGCCGAACACTGAAGCTTTCTTT. The encoded protein is CASSSPGQPNTEAFF.

This clonotype has a count of ten or more. V usage is TRBV9 and J usage is TRBJ1-1; 7 bases fit TRBD1. Germline V CDR1 and CDR2: SGDLS, YYNGEE. The CDR3 spans 17 residues. Trimming cost V 0 bases and J 0 bases; bases outside gene matches: 8. The CDR3 DNA reads as TGTGCCAGCAGCGTAGACCCACGCGACAGGGTGAACACTGAAGCTTTCTTT. Translated: CASSVDPRDRVNTEAFF.

The rearrangement joins TRBV7-6 to TRBJ1-2, with unresolved D. The CDR3 is 14 residues long. Per the germline V gene, CDR1 is SGHVS and CDR2 is FNYEAQ. V lost 5 bases and J lost 7, with 17 bases in between. The DNA for the CDR3 is TGTGCCAGCAGCCTATACGGCGTTTTAAGTGGCTACACCTTC. Protein sequence: CASSLYGVLSGYTF. Full variable domain (rest looked up from reference TRBV7-6 and TRBJ1-2): GAGVSQSPRYKVTKRGQDVALRCDPISGHVSLYWYRQALGQGPEFLTYFNYEAQQDKSGLPNDRFSAERPEGSISTLTIQRTEQRDSAMYRCASSLYGVLSGYTFGSGTRLTVV.

The table lists this clonotype with a count of one. The chain employs TRBV29-1 and TRBJ1-1; maybe TRBD1 (6 bases). The germline V gene encodes CDR1 SQVTM and CDR2 ANQGSEA. The germline V and J ends were trimmed by 7 bases and 7 bases, with 16 bases remaining between them. The CDR3 contains 12 residues. The CDR3 DNA sequence: TGCAGCGCCTGGGAACAGGGCGTTGAAGCTTTCTTT. This gives the protein CSAWEQGVEAFF.

This clonotype came up a few times. This rearrangement joins TRBV10-2 to TRBJ2-7; the D gene is possibly TRBD1 (6 bases). CDR1 is WSHSY and CDR2 is SAAADI in the germline V gene. Trimming stripped 6 bases from V and 2 bases from J, with 8 bases between. The CDR3 has 12 amino acids. The CDR3, as DNA: TGCGCCAGCAGCACAGGGCCCTACGAGCAGTACTTC. Protein: CASSTGPYEQYF.

This clonotype was counted between two and nine times. J is TRBJ1-2 and V is TRBV6-1; weak D call: TRBD1 (5 bases). Germline CDR1 and CDR2: MNHNS and SASEGT. The CDR3 totals 13 residues. Between the trimmed V and J ends, which lost 6 bases and 5 bases, there was a span of 13 bases. The DNA for the CDR3 is TGTGCCAGCAGGGGTATAACAGGATATGGCTACACCTTC. It specifies CASRGITGYGYTF.

This clonotype was seen repeatedly, ten times or more. The rearrangement joins TRBV20-1 to TRBJ2-3; D is uncertain. The CDR3 covers 15 residues. V lost 4 bases and J lost 7, with 21 bases in between. Germline CDR1 DFQATT, CDR2 SNEGSKA (reference sequence). The CDR3 region is CSANRLGSETYTQYF. CDR3 nucleotides: TGCAGTGCTAATCGACTCGGTTCAGAGACGTATACGCAGTATTTT.

Ten or more counts support this clonotype. This chain connects TRBV20-1 to TRBJ1-2; no reliable D call. This CDR3 spans 13 amino acids. The V end lost 1 base, the J end lost 6 bases, and 12 bases lay between the germline ends. The germline V gene has CDR1 DFQATT and CDR2 SNEGSKA (reference sequence). The CDR3 DNA is TGCAGTGCTAGAGTCAGTTTGGAAAATGGCTACACCTTC. Translated: CSARVSLENGYTF.

This clonotype was picked up many times. The chain links TRBV20-1 to TRBJ2-5; D remains unclear. There are 13 residues in the CDR3. Trimming left V 0 bases short and J 3 bases short, with 8 bases between. The V gene's germline CDR1 is DFQATT and CDR2 SNEGSKA (reference sequence). CDR3 loop: CSARDFGEETQYF. The CDR3 nucleotides read TGCAGTGCTAGAGATTTTGGAGAAGAGACCCAGTACTTC.

This clonotype has a count of ten or more. The J gene is TRBJ1-3, the V gene TRBV20-1; TRBD1 matches 8 bases. The CDR3 has 14 residues. Trimming took 6 bases from V and 0 from J; bases not matched to a gene: 4. Looked up from germline, CDR1 is DFQATT and CDR2 is SNEGSKA (reference sequence). Here the CDR3 reads CSAGDRTSGNTIYF. The CDR3 DNA is TGCAGTGCGGGGGACAGGACCTCTGGAAACACCATATATTTT.

The table lists this clonotype with many counts. The chain joins TRBV4-2 to TRBJ2-2, with unresolved D. The CDR3 has 15 amino acids. V was shortened by 2 bases and J by 0 bases, with 7 bases between the two germline ends. The germline CDR1 and CDR2 sequences are LGHNA and YNFKEQ. CDR3 sequence (DNA): TGTGCCAGCAGCCAAACGCCTGCGAACACCGGGGAGCTGTTTTTT. This encodes CASSQTPANTGELFF.

The rearrangement joins TRBV11-2 to TRBJ2-1; D perhaps matches TRBD1 (6 bases). CDR3 length equals 15 residues. With 1 base removed from V and 4 bases from J, the gap between germline ends came to 11 bases. Germline CDR1 is SGHAT and CDR2 is FQNNGV. The CDR3 loop reads CASSLVGTRYNEQFF. In DNA, the CDR3 is TGTGCCAGCAGCTTAGTTGGGACACGGTACAATGAGCAGTTCTTC.

This sequence joins TRBV19 and TRBJ1-1; 8 bases are shared with TRBD1. CDR1 is LNHDA and CDR2 is SQIVND in the germline V gene (reference sequence). The CDR3 spans 15 residues. V was pared by 5 bases and J by 4 bases, with 9 bases of the junction left unmatched. CDR3 DNA: TGTGCCAGTAGTCCGGTACAGGGGGGGAGCACTGAAGCTTTCTTT. Its protein product is CASSPVQGGSTEAFF. Supplemented by reference TRBV19 and TRBJ1-1, the full variable domain reads DGGITQSPKYLFRKEGQNVTLSCEQNLNHDAMYWYRQDPGQGLRLIYYSQIVNDFQKGDIAEGYSVSREKKESFPLTVTSAQKNPTAFYLCASSPVQGGSTEAFFGQGTRLTVV.

The J gene is TRBJ1-5, the V gene TRBV6-2 or TRBV6-3; a weak D match, TRBD1 (6 bases). Per germline, CDR1 MNHEY and CDR2 SVGEGT. The CDR3 covers 15 residues. Trimming removed 3 bases from V and 2 bases from J, with 11 bases in between. The CDR3 reads CASSYIRGGNQPQHF. In nucleotides, the CDR3 is TGTGCCAGCAGTTATATCAGGGGTGGCAATCAGCCCCAGCATTTT.

This clonotype was found many times. The CDR3 DNA is TGTGCCTGGAGAGGGGGCTGGGGAGAGACCCAGTACTTC. Amino acids: CAWRGGWGETQYF. This chain links TRBV30 with TRBJ2-5; TRBD1 matches 7 bases. The CDR3 sequence is 13 residues long. The V segment lost 3 bases and the J segment 4 bases; nucleotides outside the gene matches: 5. CDR1 is GTSNPN and CDR2 is SVGIG in the germline V gene (reference sequence). The full variable domain, completed using reference TRBV30 and TRBJ2-5, is SQTIHQWPATLVQPVGSPLSLECTVEGTSNPNLYWYRQAAGRGLQLLFYSVGIGQISSEVPQNLSASRPQDRQFILSSKKLLLSDSGFYLCAWRGGWGETQYFGPGTRLLVL.

This chain joins TRBV3-1 and TRBJ2-2; D remains unclear. Deletions cut 1 base from V and 0 bases from J, with 12 bases between. CDR1 and CDR2 from the germline V gene are LGHDT and YNNKEL (reference sequence). This CDR3 is built from 17 residues. CDR3 nucleotides: TGTGCCAGCAGCCAAGCCGCGGCCATGTCGAACACCGGGGAGCTGTTTTTT. Its protein product is CASSQAAAMSNTGELFF.

The table lists this clonotype with many counts. This chain connects TRBV7-2 to TRBJ1-4; tentatively, D is TRBD1 (5 bases). CDR1 is SGHTA, CDR2 FQGNSA, per germline. The V and J ends lost 8 bases and 7 bases respectively, with 20 bases between them. There are 15 residues in the CDR3. In nucleotides, the CDR3 is TGTGCCAGCCGTGGAGGGGCCCAGTTGAGTGAAAAACTGTTTTTT. It translates to CASRGGAQLSEKLFF.

The chain combines TRBV18 with TRBJ1-1, with D possibly TRBD1 on 5 matching bases. The V gene's germline CDR1 is KGHSH and CDR2 LQKENI. Trimming shortened V by 0 bases and J by 8 bases, and 7 bases separated the two germline ends. The CDR3 spans 12 residues. The CDR3 reads CASSPPDREAFF. CDR3 sequence (DNA): TGTGCCAGCTCACCACCTGACAGAGAAGCTTTCTTT.